The 8 T cell receptor beta chains presented below share a single source sample, sequenced in a study of blood T cells in healthy people across ages. Alongside a J-beta primer mix, a sample-barcoded 5' primer served in a second PCR lasting about 7 to 12 cycles. TCRdb independently ran MiXCR on the 5' RACE reads; one entry per CDR3 protein. The data show about 830,000 distinct CDR3 sequences, about 62% seen once. Material: blood. These receptors came from a man aged 25-45 years in good health.

This chain's CDR3 is CASSYGAYGYTF. CDR3 nucleotide sequence: TGTGCCAGCAGTTACGGGGCCTATGGCTACACCTTC. The chain carries TRBV6-2 or TRBV6-3 and TRBJ1-2; weak D call: TRBD1 (5 bases). The CDR3 has 12 residues. The germline CDR1 and CDR2 sequences are MNHEY and SVGEGT. V lost 2 bases and J lost 4, with 5 bases in between.

The chain employs TRBV20-1 and TRBJ1-6; unclear D gene. Trimming cost V 0 bases and J 0 bases, with 12 bases left between them. CDR1 is DFQATT, CDR2 SNEGSKA, per germline (reference sequence). The CDR3 is 17 residues long. The CDR3 sequence is CSARDTYRSSYNSPLHF. The CDR3 bases are TGCAGTGCTAGAGATACATACCGGAGCTCCTATAATTCACCCCTCCACTTT.

This clonotype was recorded a few times. The V call is TRBV25-1, the J call TRBJ1-2; a weak D match, TRBD1 (6 bases). Germline V lookup: CDR1 MGHDK, CDR2 SYGVNS. The V gene lost 6 bases and the J gene lost 4 bases, with 15 bases spanning the gap. The CDR3 runs 14 residues. The DNA for the CDR3 is TGTGCCAGCAGAGATACAGGGACGGTCTATGGCTACACCTTC. Its protein product is CASRDTGTVYGYTF.

The rearrangement uses TRBV5-5 and TRBJ2-1; the match to TRBD2 covers 9 bases. The CDR3 totals 15 residues. After removal of 2 bases from V and 6 bases from J, the junction contained 6 bases not matched to a gene. Germline V gives CDR1 SGHKS, CDR2 YYEKEE (reference sequence). The DNA of the CDR3 is TGTGCCAGCAGCTTATTACTAGCGGGTGGCAATGAGCAGTTCTTC. Encoded protein: CASSLLLAGGNEQFF. The full variable domain, completed using reference TRBV5-5 and TRBJ2-1, is DAGVTQSPTHLIKTRGQQVTLRCSPISGHKSVSWYQQVLGQGPQFIFQYYEKEERGRGNFPDRFSARQFPNYSSELNVNALLLGDSALYLCASSLLLAGGNEQFFGPGTRLTVL.

Comment on this clonotype: An end of the junction differs from the germline gene, which may be a read error. The chain recombines TRBV2 with TRBJ1-5; 10 bases line up with TRBD1. The germline CDR1 and CDR2 sequences are SNHLY and FYNNEI. This CDR3 has 15 residues. CDR3 region: CAGSPGQGSGQPQHF. The CDR3 DNA sequence: TGTGCCGGCAGCCCGGGACAGGGGTCAGGGCAGCCCCAGCATTTT.

Points on this clonotype: A read error may account for a junction end that differs from germline. The J gene is TRBJ2-7, the V gene TRBV27, with 9 bases that match TRBD1. CDR1 MNHEY and CDR2 SMNVEV come from the germline V gene (reference sequence). This CDR3 spans 15 amino acids. Here the CDR3 reads CASSLSHRGQSEQYF. DNA for the CDR3: TGTGCCAGCAGCTTATCGCACAGGGGGCAGTCCGAGCAGTACTTC.

The chain employs TRBV9 and TRBJ1-1; tentatively, D is TRBD1 (5 bases). Germline V lookup: CDR1 SGDLS, CDR2 YYNGEE. The CDR3 is 15 amino acids. Trimming shortened V by 3 bases and J by 2 bases, and 14 bases separated the two germline ends. The CDR3 sequence: CASSAAQGRNTEAFF. In DNA, the CDR3 is TGTGCCAGCAGCGCCGCGCAGGGTCGAAACACTGAAGCTTTCTTT.

Points on this clonotype: An end of the junction differs from the germline gene, which may be a read error. The rearrangement uses TRBV4-3 and TRBJ2-4; perhaps TRBD2 as D (5 bases). This CDR3 is 17 amino acids long. CDR1 LGHNA and CDR2 YSLEER come from the germline V gene. CDR3 nucleotides: TGCGCCAACAGCCAAGAAGTCCCTAGCCGAGCCAAAAACATTCAGTACTTC. Its translation is CANSQEVPSRAKNIQYF.